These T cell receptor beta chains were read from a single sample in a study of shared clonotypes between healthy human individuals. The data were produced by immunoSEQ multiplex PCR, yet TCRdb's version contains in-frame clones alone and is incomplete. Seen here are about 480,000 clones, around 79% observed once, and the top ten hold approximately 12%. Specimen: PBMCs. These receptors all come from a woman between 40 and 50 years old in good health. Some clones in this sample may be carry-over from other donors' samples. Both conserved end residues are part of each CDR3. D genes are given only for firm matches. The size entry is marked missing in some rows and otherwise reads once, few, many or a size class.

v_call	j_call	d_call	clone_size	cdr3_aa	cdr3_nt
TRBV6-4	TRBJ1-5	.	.	CASSDSANQPQHF	TGTGCCAGCAGTGACTCAGCCAATCAGCCCCAGCATTTT
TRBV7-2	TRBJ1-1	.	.	CASSLDGFAEAFF	TGTGCCAGCAGCCTCGACGGGTTCGCTGAAGCTTTCTTT
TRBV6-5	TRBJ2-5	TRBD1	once	CASSYGDREGETQYF	TGTGCCAGCAGTTATGGGGACAGGGAGGGAGAGACCCAGTACTTC
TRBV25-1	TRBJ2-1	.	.	CASSATTSTYNEQFF	TGTGCCAGCAGTGCCACGACTAGTACCTACAATGAGCAGTTCTTC
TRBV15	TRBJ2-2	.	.	CATSISLAGELFF	TGTGCCACCAGCATCAGCCTAGCCGGGGAGCTGTTTTTT
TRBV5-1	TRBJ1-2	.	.	CASSLAPGYGYTF	TGCGCCAGCAGCTTGGCCCCGGGCTATGGCTACACCTTC
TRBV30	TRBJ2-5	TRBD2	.	CAWSVRAGVGETQYF	TGTGCCTGGAGTGTACGGGCGGGAGTGGGGGAGACCCAGTACTTC
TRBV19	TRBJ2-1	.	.	CASSIDLGTPSDEQFF	TGTGCCAGTAGTATAGATTTGGGGACTCCCTCGGATGAGCAGTTCTTC
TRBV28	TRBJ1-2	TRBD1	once	CAIAYGTGGAYGYTF	TGTGCCATCGCGTATGGGACAGGCGGCGCCTATGGCTACACCTTC
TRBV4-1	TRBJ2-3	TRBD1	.	CASSQRTGITDTQYF	TGCGCCAGCAGCCAACGGACAGGGATCACAGATACGCAGTATTTT
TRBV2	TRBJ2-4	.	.	CASSEGLNIQYF	TGTGCCAGCAGTGAGGGATTGAACATTCAGTACTTC
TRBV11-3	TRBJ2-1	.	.	CASSFGGTYNEQFF	TGTGCCAGCAGCTTCGGCGGGACCTACAATGAGCAGTTCTTC
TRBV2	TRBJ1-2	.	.	CASSDRDYGYTF	TGTGCCAGCAGTGACAGGGACTATGGCTACACCTTC
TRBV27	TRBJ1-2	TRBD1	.	CASSFAGTAVVLTF	TGTGCCAGCAGTTTCGCCGGGACAGCAGTGGTTCTCACCTTC
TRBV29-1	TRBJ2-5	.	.	CSVSGTDQETQYF	TGCAGCGTCTCTGGGACGGATCAAGAGACCCAGTACTTC
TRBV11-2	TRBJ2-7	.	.	CASSLEGGGYEQYF	TGTGCCAGCAGCTTAGAAGGGGGGGGCTACGAGCAGTACTTC
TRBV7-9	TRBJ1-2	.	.	CASSLAPPEVGYTF	TGTGCCAGCAGCTTAGCGCCTCCGGAGGTTGGCTACACCTTC
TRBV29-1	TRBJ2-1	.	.	CSVIRGESYNEQFF	TGCAGCGTTATCCGTGGGGAATCATACAATGAGCAGTTCTTC
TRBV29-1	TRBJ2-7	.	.	CSVSGEAYEQYF	TGCAGCGTTTCGGGGGAGGCCTACGAGCAGTACTTC
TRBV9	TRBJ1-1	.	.	CASSVGGRNTEAFF	TGTGCCAGCAGCGTGGGGGGCAGGAACACTGAAGCTTTCTTT
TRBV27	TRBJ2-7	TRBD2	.	CASSLVGGRAIYEQYF	TGTGCCAGCAGTTTAGTTGGCGGGAGGGCCATCTACGAGCAGTACTTC
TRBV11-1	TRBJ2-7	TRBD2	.	CASSLQRGGYEQYF	TGTGCCAGCAGCTTACAGCGGGGGGGCTACGAGCAGTACTTC
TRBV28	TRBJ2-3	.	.	CASSFEGVGTDTQYF	TGTGCCAGCAGTTTCGAGGGGGTAGGCACAGATACGCAGTATTTT
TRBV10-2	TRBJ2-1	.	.	CASRSGPWANEQFF	TGCGCCAGCAGAAGTGGGCCCTGGGCCAATGAGCAGTTCTTC
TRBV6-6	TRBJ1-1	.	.	CASRKQGTEAFF	TGTGCCAGCAGGAAACAGGGCACTGAAGCTTTCTTT
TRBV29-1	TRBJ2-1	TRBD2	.	CSVSSGIYNEQFF	TGCAGCGTATCAAGCGGGATTTACAATGAGCAGTTCTTC
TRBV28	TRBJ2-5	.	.	CASSTLGQGGGETQYF	TGTGCCAGCAGTACCCTCGGACAGGGAGGGGGGGAGACCCAGTACTTC
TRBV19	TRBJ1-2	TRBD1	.	CASSPGDREDGYTF	TGTGCCAGTAGCCCGGGGGACAGGGAGGATGGCTACACCTTC
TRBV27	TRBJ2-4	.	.	CASSGTAENIQYF	TGTGCCAGCAGTGGAACAGCCGAGAACATTCAGTACTTC
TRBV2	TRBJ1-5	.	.	CASGRDMNQPQHF	TGTGCCAGCGGACGGGACATGAATCAGCCCCAGCATTTT
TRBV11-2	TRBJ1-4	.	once	CASSTVDRKLFF	TGTGCCAGCAGCACGGTGGACCGAAAACTGTTTTTT
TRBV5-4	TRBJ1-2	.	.	CASSRNSGASHYGYTF	TGTGCCAGCAGCCGGAATTCTGGGGCATCCCATTATGGCTACACCTTC
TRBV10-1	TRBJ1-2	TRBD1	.	CASSADRSRGGYTF	TGCGCCAGCAGTGCGGACAGGTCCCGAGGGGGCTACACCTTC
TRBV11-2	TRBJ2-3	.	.	CASSPTGDTQYF	TGTGCCAGCAGCCCCACTGGGGATACGCAGTATTTT
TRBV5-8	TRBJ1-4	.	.	CASSLLGQGNEKLFF	TGTGCCAGCAGCTTACTGGGCCAGGGAAATGAAAAACTGTTTTTT
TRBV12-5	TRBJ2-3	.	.	CASGLVLLARDSTDTQYF	TGTGCTAGTGGTTTGGTACTCCTAGCGAGAGATAGCACAGATACGCAGTATTTT
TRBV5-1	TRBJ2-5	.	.	CASSLDGLQETQYF	TGCGCCAGCAGCTTGGATGGTCTCCAAGAGACCCAGTACTTC
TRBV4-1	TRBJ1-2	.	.	CASSKEVNNYGYTF	TGCGCCAGCAGCAAAGAGGTCAATAACTATGGCTACACCTTC
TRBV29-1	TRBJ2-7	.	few	CSVVVLLARYEQYF	TGCAGCGTTGTAGTCCTTCTAGCGAGGTACGAGCAGTACTTC
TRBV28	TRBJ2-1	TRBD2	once	CASSNPGLAGNEQFF	TGTGCCAGCAGCAACCCGGGACTAGCGGGAAATGAGCAGTTCTTC
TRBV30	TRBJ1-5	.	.	CAWSVRVGPQHF	TGTGCCTGGAGTGTACGTGTTGGGCCCCAGCATTTT
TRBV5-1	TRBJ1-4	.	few	CASSLGQARNNEKLFF	TGCGCCAGCAGCTTGGGGCAGGCGCGCAATAATGAAAAACTGTTTTTT
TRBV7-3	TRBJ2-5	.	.	CASSLDAAKTQYF	TGTGCCAGCAGTTTGGACGCAGCAAAGACCCAGTACTTC
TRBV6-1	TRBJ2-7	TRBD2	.	CASTTSGAGEQYF	TGTGCCAGCACCACTAGCGGGGCGGGAGAGCAGTACTTC
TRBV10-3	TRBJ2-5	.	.	CAISGTEQETQYF	TGTGCCATCAGTGGGACAGAACAAGAGACCCAGTACTTC
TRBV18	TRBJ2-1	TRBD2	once	CASSPRGGLSNEQFF	TGTGCCAGCTCACCACGCGGGGGGTTATCCAATGAGCAGTTCTTC
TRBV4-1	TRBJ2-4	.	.	CASSQDGQGRNIQYF	TGCGCCAGCAGCCAAGATGGGCAGGGGAGGAACATTCAGTACTTC
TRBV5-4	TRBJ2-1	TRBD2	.	CASSARLAGSYNEQFF	TGTGCCAGCAGCGCGCGACTAGCGGGATCCTACAATGAGCAGTTCTTC
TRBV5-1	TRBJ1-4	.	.	CASSLEGRGEKLFF	TGCGCCAGCAGCTTGGAGGGGAGGGGCGAAAAACTGTTTTTT
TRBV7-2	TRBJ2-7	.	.	CASSPHYNMPEQYF	TGTGCCAGCAGCCCGCACTATAATATGCCCGAGCAGTACTTC
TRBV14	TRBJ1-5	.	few	CASSLGNQPQHF	TGTGCCAGCAGCCTCGGTAATCAGCCCCAGCATTTT
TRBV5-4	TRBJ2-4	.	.	CASSFGGRVTKNIQYF	TGTGCCAGCAGCTTCGGTGGCAGGGTCACCAAAAACATTCAGTACTTC
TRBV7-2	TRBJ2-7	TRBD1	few	CASSPQGQGNEQYF	TGTGCCAGCAGCCCACAGGGACAGGGTAATGAGCAGTACTTC
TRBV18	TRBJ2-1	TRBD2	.	CASSPSASGSDEQFF	TGTGCCAGCTCACCATCAGCTAGCGGGAGTGATGAGCAGTTCTTC
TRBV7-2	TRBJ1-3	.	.	CASSLVWNSGNTIYF	TGTGCCAGCAGCTTAGTCTGGAACTCTGGAAACACCATATATTTT
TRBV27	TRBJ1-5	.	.	CASSLGRSNQPQHF	TGTGCCAGCAGTTTGGGGAGAAGTAATCAGCCCCAGCATTTT
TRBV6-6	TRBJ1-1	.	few	CASSYDKGVAFF	TGTGCCAGCAGTTACGATAAGGGGGTTGCTTTCTTT
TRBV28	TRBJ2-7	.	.	CASTEATVTYEQYF	TGTGCCAGCACCGAAGCGACGGTTACCTACGAGCAGTACTTC